The clone carrying this TCR beta chain occurred many times. The antigen is not known. The data were obtained in a study of T cells in Graves' hyperthyroidism and ophthalmopathy. Aged 18 to 65, the patients had hyperthyroidism that was newly diagnosed and had lasted under 2 months. Patients having uncontrolled infection, another autoimmune disease, pregnancy or lactation were not included. For the diagnoses, clinical symptoms, serum thyroxine and TRAb, thyroid ultrasound and orbital computed tomography were used. Study-wide results and limits: Most expanded thyroid clonotypes above 0.001 recurred in blood.

TCR beta CDR3 regions were amplified from RNA. TCR CDR3 regions were first amplified by RT-PCR with HTBI primers. TCRdb itself ran the multiplex PCR reads through MiXCR, one entry per CDR3 protein. The data hold fewer than 600,000 distinct CDR3 sequences, with around an eighth observed a single time. The origin of this receptor is a woman in her late teens or twenties with Graves' hyperthyroidism. The sequenced sample consisted of blood.

CDR3 residues: CASGGDSGELFF. The CDR3 DNA reads TGTGCCAGCGGAGGAGACTCCGGGGAGCTGTTTTTT. This chain links TRBV6-1 with TRBJ2-2; possibly TRBD2 for D (5 bases). There are 12 residues in the CDR3. Trimming took off 8 bases at V and 6 bases at J, with 10 bases between the two ends. Germline CDR1 MNHNS, CDR2 SASEGT.